What follows describes a single T cell receptor (beta chain). The antigen is unknown. This record comes from a study of T cell responses to AZD1222 COVID-19 vaccine. The V gene's germline CDR1 is SGHTA and CDR2 FQGNSA. The CDR3 runs 15 residues. J lost 5 bases, V lost 5 bases, and 8 bases had no gene match. Clones were read by immunoSEQ multiplex PCR, and TCRdb kept only the in-frame ones, dropping some. The sample lists over 150,000 clones, approximately 90% occurring once. General observations from the study: Spike-spanning, vaccine-associated CD4 TCRs were dominant at 160-218 and 743-854. Reports indicate that nearly half of spike-specific TCRs are directed at unmutated variant regions. Scientists sampled the repertoires only once the peak T cell response had passed.

The receptor's source is an adult who received the AZD1222 COVID-19 vaccine. The specimen was peripheral blood, collected 28 days after the second AZD1222 dose. V gene TRBV7-2 combines with J gene TRBJ2-1, with 8 positions matching TRBD2. CDR3 amino acids: CASSTLAGHNNEQFF. The CDR3 nucleotides read TGTGCCAGCAGCACCTTAGCGGGGCATAACAATGAGCAGTTCTTC.